The 3 T cell receptor beta chains below come from one sample, sequenced in a study of T cell repertoires in cytomegalovirus infection. TCRdb re-called the reads through MiXCR, storing one row per CDR3 protein. The sample lists some 500,000 distinct CDR3 sequences; roughly a third were seen once. These receptors have no identified antigens. This specimen was cultured PBMCs, taken from culture after CMV antigen stimulation. The receptors shown here come from a human donor in good health (CMV status not recorded). Some clones in this sample may be carry-over from other donors' samples.

The J gene is TRBJ2-3, the V gene TRBV28; TRBD2 is a possible D gene (6 bases). V was clipped by 7 bases and J by 2 bases, with 16 bases between them. The CDR3 covers 15 residues. The germline V gene encodes CDR1 MDHEN and CDR2 SYDVKM. The chain's CDR3 is CASNSGGLNTDTQYF. In nucleotides, the CDR3 is TGTGCCAGCAATAGCGGTGGACTTAACACAGATACGCAGTATTTT.

This rearrangement joins TRBV7-2 to TRBJ2-1; weak D call: TRBD1 (5 bases). V was clipped by 1 base and J by 12 bases, with 22 bases between them. CDR1 SGHTA and CDR2 FQGNSA come from the germline V gene. CDR3 length equals 16 residues. CDR3 bases: TGTGCCAGCAGCTTAGGGCCGCCCACCTACGATACAGGGCAGTTCTTC. Its translation: CASSLGPPTYDTGQFF.

In its sample, this clonotype was seen a few times. The rearrangement uses TRBV27 and TRBJ2-1, with 9 bases aligning to TRBD2. Germline-derived CDR1 and CDR2 are MNHEY and SMNVEV (reference sequence). Germline trimming cut 4 bases from V and 7 bases from J; bases unmatched to any gene: 14. The CDR3 covers 17 residues. This chain's CDR3 is CASSSVAHSGSRNEQFF. CDR3 nucleotides: TGTGCCAGCAGTTCCGTCGCTCATAGCGGGAGTCGTAATGAGCAGTTCTTC.